This T cell receptor (beta chain) was sequenced during a study of T cell repertoires in aging, cancer and after chemotherapy. Study context: Approximately 9.6 million TCR reads were in the whole dataset.

In germline, CDR1 is MDHEN, CDR2 SYDVKM. With 3 bases removed from V and 4 bases from J, the gap between germline ends came to 13 bases. CDR3 length: 14 amino acids. A mixed TRB-A/B primer pool amplified rearranged TRB by multiplex touch-down PCR. TCRdb passed the multiplex PCR reads through MiXCR, listing each CDR3 protein once. This table holds 1,500 to 2,000 distinct CDR3 sequences, about 29% found once. TCR beta rearrangements were amplified from peripheral blood genomic DNA. Broader study findings: Healthy donors lost TCR diversity with age mainly through richness, cancer patients through richness and evenness. In each cancer cohort, median generation probability increased across chemotherapy, suggesting thymic output rebounded. Compared with age-matched healthy donors, untreated hematological or solid cancer patients showed higher blood TCR clonality.

As concerns this clonotype: Its antigen remains unknown.

The TCR was taken from a human donor with a solid tumor. Sample: blood. This chain uses TRBV28 with TRBJ2-7; tentative D call: TRBD1 (6 bases). The CDR3 DNA is TGTGCCAGCAGTTTGGTTGACAGGAATTACGAGCAGTACTTC. Protein: CASSLVDRNYEQYF.